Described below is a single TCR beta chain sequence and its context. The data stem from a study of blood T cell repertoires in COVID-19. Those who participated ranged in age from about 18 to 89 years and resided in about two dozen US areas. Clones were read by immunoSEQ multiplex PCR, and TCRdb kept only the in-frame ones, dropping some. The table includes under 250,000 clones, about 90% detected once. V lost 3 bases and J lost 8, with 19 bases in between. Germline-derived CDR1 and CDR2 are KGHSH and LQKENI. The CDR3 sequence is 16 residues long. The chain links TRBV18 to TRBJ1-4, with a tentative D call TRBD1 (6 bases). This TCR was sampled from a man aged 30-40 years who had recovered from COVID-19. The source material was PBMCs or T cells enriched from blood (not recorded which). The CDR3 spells CASSPRGGGAEEKLFF. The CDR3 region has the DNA TGTGCCAGCTCACCTCGGGGAGGGGGAGCGGAGGAAAAACTGTTTTTT.